This TCR beta chain emerged from a study of blood T cell repertoires in COVID-19. Study context: PBMCs, B-cell-depleted T cells, or T cells were the source of the cDNA or gDNA that made up the material.

Here immunoSEQ multiplex PCR was the method, and the copy in TCRdb shows in-frame clones only, minus some. This table holds approximately 99,000 clones, around 87% found once. This clone was counted a few times. Source material: peripheral blood. This TCR was recovered from a human donor in a cohort sampled during active COVID-19.

The CDR3 loop is CASSYTPRQTYEQYF. The CDR3 DNA reads TGTGCCAGCAGTTACACTCCCCGACAAACCTACGAGCAGTACTTC. V usage is TRBV6-2 or TRBV6-3 and J usage is TRBJ2-7; no firm D call. CDR1 MNHEY and CDR2 SVGEGT come from the germline V gene. The length of the CDR3 is 15 residues. The ends were cut back, 2 bases at V and 2 bases at J, with 13 bases in the middle.